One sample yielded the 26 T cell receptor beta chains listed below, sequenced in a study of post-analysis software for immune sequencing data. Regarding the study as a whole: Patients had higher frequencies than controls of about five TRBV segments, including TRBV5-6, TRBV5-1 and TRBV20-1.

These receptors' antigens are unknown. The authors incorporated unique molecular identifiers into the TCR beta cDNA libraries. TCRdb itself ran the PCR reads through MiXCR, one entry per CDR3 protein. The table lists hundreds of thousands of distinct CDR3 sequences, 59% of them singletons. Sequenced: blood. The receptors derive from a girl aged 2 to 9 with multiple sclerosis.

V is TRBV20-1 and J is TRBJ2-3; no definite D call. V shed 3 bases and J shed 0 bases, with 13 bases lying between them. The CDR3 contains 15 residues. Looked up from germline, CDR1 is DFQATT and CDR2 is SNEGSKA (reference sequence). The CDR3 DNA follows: TGCAGTGCTAGCCCGTCGAGAACTAGCACAGATACGCAGTATTTT. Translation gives CSASPSRTSTDTQYF.

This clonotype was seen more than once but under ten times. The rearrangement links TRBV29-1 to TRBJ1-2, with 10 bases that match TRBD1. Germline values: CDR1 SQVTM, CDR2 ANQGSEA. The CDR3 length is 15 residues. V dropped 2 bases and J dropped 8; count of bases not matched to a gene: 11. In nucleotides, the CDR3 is TGCAGCGTTGAAAATCCGGGACAGGGGACCGGCGGCTACACCTTC. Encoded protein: CSVENPGQGTGGYTF.

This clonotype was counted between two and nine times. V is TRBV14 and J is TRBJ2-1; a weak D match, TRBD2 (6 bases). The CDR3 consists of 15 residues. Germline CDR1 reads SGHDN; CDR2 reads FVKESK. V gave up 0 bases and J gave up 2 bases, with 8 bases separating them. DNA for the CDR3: TGTGCCAGCAGCCAAGACGGGAGACCCTACAATGAGCAGTTCTTC. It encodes CASSQDGRPYNEQFF.

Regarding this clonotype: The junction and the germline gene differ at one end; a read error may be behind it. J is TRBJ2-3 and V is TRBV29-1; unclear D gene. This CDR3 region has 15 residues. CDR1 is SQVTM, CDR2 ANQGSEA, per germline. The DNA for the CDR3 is TGCAGCGTTGTGGGCTCCTCTACGTCTCCAGATACACAGTATTTT. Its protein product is CSVVGSSTSPDTQYF.

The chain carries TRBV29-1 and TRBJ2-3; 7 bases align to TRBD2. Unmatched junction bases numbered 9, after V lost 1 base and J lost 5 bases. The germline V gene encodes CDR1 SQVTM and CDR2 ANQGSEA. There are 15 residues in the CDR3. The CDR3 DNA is TGCAGCGTTGAAGGGGGGGGAATTGGTGGAGATACGCAGTATTTT. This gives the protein CSVEGGGIGGDTQYF.

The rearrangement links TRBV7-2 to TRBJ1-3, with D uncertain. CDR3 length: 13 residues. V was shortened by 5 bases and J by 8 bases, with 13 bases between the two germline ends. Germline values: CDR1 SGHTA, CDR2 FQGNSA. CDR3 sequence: CASSPSLGDTIYF. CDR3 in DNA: TGTGCCAGCAGCCCTTCCTTGGGTGACACCATATATTTT.

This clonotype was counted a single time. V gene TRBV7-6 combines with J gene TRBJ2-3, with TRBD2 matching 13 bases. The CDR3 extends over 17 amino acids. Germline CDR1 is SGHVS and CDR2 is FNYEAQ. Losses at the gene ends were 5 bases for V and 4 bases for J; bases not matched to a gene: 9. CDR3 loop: CASSIELAGGPADTQYF. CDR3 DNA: TGTGCCAGCAGCATAGAACTAGCGGGAGGGCCCGCAGATACGCAGTATTTT. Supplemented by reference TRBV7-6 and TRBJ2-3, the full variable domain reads GAGVSQSPRYKVTKRGQDVALRCDPISGHVSLYWYRQALGQGPEFLTYFNYEAQQDKSGLPNDRFSAERPEGSISTLTIQRTEQRDSAMYRCASSIELAGGPADTQYFGPGTRLTVL.

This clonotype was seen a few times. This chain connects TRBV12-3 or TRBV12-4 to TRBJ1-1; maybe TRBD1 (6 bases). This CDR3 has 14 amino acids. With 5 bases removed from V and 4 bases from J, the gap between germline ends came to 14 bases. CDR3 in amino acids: CASSPQGDSTEAFF. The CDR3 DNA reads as TGTGCCAGCAGTCCACAGGGAGATAGCACTGAAGCTTTCTTT.

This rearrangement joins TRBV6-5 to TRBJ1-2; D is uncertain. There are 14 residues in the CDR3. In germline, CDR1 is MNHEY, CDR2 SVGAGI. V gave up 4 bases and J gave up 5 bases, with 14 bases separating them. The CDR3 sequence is CASSSGPGSYGYTF. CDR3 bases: TGTGCCAGCAGTTCAGGACCTGGAAGTTATGGCTACACCTTC.

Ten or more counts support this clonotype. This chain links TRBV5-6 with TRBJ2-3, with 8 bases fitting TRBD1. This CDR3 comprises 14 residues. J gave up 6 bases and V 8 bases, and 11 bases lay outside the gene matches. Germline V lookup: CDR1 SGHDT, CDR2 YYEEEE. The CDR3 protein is CARTGAAGPDTQYF. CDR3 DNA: TGTGCCAGGACAGGGGCTGCCGGCCCTGATACGCAGTATTTT.

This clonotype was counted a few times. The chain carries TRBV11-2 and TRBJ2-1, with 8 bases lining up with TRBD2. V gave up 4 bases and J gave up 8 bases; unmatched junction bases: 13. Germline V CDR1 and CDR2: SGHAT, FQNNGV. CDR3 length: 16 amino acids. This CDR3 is CASSSFGSGSSYEQFF. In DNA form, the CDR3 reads TGTGCCAGCAGCTCCTTCGGGAGCGGGAGTTCCTATGAGCAGTTCTTC.

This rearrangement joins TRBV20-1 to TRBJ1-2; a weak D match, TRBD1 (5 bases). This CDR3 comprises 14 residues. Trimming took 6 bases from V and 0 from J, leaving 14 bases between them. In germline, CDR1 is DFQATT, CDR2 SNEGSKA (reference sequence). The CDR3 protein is CSAISDSSNYGYTF. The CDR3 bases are TGCAGTGCCATTAGCGACAGCTCTAACTATGGCTACACCTTC.

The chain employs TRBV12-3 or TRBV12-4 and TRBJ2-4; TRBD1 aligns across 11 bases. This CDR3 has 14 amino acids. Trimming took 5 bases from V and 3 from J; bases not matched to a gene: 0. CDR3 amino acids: CASSGTGGKNIQYF. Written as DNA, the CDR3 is TGTGCCAGCAGTGGGACAGGGGGCAAAAACATTCAGTACTTC.

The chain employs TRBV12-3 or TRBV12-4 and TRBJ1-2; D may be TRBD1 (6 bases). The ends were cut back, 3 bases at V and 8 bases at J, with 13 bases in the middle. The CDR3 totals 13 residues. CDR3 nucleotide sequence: TGTGCCAGCAGTTTGGGACAATTGGGGGGCTACACCTTC. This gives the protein CASSLGQLGGYTF.

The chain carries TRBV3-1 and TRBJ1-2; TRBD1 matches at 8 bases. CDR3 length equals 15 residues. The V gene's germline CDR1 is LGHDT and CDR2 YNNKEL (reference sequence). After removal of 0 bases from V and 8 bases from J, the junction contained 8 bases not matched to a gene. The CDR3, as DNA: TGTGCCAGCAGCCAAGATCTAGGGGCAGGGGGCGGCTACACCTTC. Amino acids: CASSQDLGAGGGYTF.

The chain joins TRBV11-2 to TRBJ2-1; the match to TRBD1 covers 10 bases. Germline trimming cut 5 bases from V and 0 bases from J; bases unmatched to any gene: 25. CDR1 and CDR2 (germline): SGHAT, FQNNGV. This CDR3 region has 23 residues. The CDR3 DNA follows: TGTGCCAGCAGCCCCCGGTTGGGGGCTCGACAGGGGGCACAATTAAGCTCCTACAATGAGCAGTTCTTC. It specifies CASSPRLGARQGAQLSSYNEQFF.

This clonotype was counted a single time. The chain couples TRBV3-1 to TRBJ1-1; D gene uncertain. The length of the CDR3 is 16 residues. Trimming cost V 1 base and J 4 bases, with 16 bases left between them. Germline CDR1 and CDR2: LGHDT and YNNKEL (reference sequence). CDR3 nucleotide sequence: TGTGCCAGCAGCCAAGTCGTAGGGTCGGCGGGCACTGAAGCTTTCTTT. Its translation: CASSQVVGSAGTEAFF.

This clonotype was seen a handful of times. The CDR3 loop is CASTGGQGGLHEQFF. Here the CDR3 DNA reads TGTGCCAGCACCGGAGGACAGGGGGGGCTCCATGAGCAGTTCTTC. The chain combines TRBV7-6 with TRBJ2-1; 10 bases line up with TRBD1. The V gene's germline CDR1 is SGHVS and CDR2 FNYEAQ. V lost 7 bases and J lost 8; bases outside the gene matches: 11. This CDR3 has 15 amino acids.

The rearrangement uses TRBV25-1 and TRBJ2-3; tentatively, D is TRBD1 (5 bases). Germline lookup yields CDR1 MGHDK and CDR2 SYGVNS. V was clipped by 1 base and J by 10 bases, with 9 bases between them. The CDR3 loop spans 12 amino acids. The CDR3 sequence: CASSESEGAQYF. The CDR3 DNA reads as TGTGCCAGCAGTGAATCGGAAGGGGCGCAGTATTTT.

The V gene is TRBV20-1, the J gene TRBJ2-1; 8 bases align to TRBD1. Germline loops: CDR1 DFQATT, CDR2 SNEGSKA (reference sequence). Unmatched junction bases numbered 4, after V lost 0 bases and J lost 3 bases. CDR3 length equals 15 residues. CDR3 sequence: CSAREVTGVYNEQFF. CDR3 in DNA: TGCAGTGCTAGAGAGGTGACAGGGGTCTACAATGAGCAGTTCTTC.

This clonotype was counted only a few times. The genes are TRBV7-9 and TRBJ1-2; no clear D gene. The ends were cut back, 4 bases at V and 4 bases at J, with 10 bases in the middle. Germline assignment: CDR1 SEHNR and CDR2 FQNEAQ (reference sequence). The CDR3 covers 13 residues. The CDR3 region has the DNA TGTGCCAGCAGCTCAGCCGCGATCTATGGCTACACCTTC. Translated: CASSSAAIYGYTF.

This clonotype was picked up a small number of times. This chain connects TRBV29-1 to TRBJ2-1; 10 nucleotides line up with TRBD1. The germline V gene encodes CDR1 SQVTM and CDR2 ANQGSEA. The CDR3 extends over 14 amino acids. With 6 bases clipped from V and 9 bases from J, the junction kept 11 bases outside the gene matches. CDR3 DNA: TGCAGCGTGCGGGGACAGGGGATGAGCGGTGAGCAGTTCTTC. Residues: CSVRGQGMSGEQFF.

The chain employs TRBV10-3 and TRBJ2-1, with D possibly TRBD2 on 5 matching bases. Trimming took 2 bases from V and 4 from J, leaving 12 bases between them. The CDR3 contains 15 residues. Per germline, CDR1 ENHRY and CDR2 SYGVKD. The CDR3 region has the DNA TGTGCCATCAGTGAGGAGGACTGGGATTACAATGAGCAGTTCTTC. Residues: CAISEEDWDYNEQFF.

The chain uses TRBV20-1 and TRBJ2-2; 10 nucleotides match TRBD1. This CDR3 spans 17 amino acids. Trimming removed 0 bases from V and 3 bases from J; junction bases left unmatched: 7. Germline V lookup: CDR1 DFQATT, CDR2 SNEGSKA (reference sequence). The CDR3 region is CSAREIRQGADTGELFF. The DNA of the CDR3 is TGCAGTGCTAGAGAGATTCGACAGGGGGCAGACACCGGGGAGCTGTTTTTT.

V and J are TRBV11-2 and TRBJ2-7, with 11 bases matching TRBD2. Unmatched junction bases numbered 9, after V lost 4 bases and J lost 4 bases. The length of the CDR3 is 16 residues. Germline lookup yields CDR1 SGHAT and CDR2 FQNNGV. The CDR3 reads CASSWVLAGEKYEQYF. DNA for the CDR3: TGTGCCAGCAGCTGGGTACTAGCGGGAGAAAAGTACGAGCAGTACTTC.

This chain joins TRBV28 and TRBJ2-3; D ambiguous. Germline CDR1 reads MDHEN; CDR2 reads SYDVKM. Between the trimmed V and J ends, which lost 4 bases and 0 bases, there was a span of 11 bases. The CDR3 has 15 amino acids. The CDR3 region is CASSWSPGSTDTQYF. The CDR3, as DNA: TGTGCCAGCAGTTGGAGCCCGGGCAGCACAGATACGCAGTATTTT.